The present T cell receptor beta chain was sequenced within a study of identical twins. Study results and caveats: Models underestimated TCR alpha sharing (out-of-frame) in monozygotic twins. Whereas memory repertoires showed no such difference, abundant cord blood beta clonotypes carried fewer insertions. Conclusions were based on cross-sectional statistical analysis, without following the same donors.

It was template switching that added a universal primer site, and there were unique molecular identifiers on the cDNA. From the 5' RACE reads, TCRdb called clonotypes with MiXCR, one entry per CDR3 protein. This table has hundreds of thousands of distinct CDR3 sequences, roughly 6.2% appearing once. Losses at the gene ends were 1 base for V and 2 bases for J; bases not matched to a gene: 8. This CDR3 region has 18 residues. With respect to this clonotype: What it binds is not known.

Sequenced sample: naive T cells sorted from blood. The TCR comes from a young man in good health. The chain joins TRBV12-3 or TRBV12-4 to TRBJ2-5, with 12 bases lining up with TRBD2. The CDR3 loop is CASSLGLAGVLGQETQYF. Here the CDR3 DNA reads TGTGCCAGCAGTTTAGGACTAGCGGGAGTTTTGGGGCAAGAGACCCAGTACTTC.